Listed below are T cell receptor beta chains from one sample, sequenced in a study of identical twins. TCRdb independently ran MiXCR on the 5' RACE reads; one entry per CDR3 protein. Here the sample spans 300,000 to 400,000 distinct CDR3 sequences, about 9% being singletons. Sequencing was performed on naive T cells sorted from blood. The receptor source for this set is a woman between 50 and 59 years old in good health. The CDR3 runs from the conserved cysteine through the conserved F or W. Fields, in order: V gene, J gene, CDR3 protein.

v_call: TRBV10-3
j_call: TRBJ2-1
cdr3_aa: CAISEGGQGGNEQFF

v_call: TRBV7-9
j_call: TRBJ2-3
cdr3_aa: CASSLPPRRDPPDTQYF

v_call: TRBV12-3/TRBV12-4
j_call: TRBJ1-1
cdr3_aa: CASSSSEGTEAFF

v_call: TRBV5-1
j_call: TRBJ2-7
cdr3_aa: CASTPGQGFYEQYF

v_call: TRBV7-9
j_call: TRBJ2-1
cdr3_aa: CASSLGSGSSNEQFF

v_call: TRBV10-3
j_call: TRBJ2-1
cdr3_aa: CAISERSGTSRSNEQFF

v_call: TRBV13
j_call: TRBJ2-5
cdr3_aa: CASSFGQGEETQYF

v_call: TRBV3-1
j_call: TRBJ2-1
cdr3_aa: CASSQYRTSGLSYNEQFF

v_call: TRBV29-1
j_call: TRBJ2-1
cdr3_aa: CSVLQVQQFF

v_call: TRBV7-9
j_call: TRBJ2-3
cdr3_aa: CASSLTGLASADTQYF

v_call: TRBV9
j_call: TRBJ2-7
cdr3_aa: CASSPRLVPYEQYF

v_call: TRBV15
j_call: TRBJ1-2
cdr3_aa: CATSFGNGYTF

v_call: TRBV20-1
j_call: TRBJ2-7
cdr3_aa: CSAQQRGWTTRNEQYF

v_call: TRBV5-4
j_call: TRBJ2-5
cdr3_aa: CASSAARAETQYF

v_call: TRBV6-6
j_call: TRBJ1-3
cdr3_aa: CASSYSWTAAGNTIYF

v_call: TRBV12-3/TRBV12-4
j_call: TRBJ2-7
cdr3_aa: CASRGQGLWEQYF

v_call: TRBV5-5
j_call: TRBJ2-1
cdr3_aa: CASSSQRGPITHNEQFF

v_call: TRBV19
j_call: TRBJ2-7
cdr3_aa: CASSDRGTNEQYF

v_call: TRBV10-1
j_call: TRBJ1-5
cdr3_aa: CASRALTGLKPQHF

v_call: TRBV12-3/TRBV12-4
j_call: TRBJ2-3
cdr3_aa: CASSGGTSGRDTQYF

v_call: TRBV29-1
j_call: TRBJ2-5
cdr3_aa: CSYEKETQYF

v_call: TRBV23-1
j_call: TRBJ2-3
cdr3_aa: CASSHLRVGTTTDTQYF

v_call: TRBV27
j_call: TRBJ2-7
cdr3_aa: CASSPQDRRYEQYF

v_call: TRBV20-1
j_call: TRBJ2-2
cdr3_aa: CSARDLDMQGGAGGELFF

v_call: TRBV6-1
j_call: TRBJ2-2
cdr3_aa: CASSEVLRTGELFF

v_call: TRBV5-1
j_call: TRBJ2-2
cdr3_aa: CASSPRLAGRNTGELFF

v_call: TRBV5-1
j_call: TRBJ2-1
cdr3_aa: CASSSSGANYNEQFF

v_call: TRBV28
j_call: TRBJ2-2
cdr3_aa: CASSLVLGGIDTGELFF

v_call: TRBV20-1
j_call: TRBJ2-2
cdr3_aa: CSAGTGSPGELFF

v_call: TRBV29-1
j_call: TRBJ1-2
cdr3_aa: CSGDRGANYGYTF

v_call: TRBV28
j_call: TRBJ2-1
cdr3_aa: CASSPPGTSIYNEQFF